This T cell receptor (beta chain) was recovered during a study of identical twins (dated by TCRdb to about 2016). At the level of the whole study: To test whether fetal clonotypes persist, the study used deep sequencing on TCR alpha and beta repertoires from monozygotic twins, unrelated adults of various ages, and cord blood. Replicate twin experiments were performed at different times using different library preparation protocols to rule out contamination. Summary of the overall study and its limitations: Zero-insertion analyses could be partly confounded by invariant T cells such as MAIT and iNKT, although diverse VJ usage argued against such confounding for most clonotypes. Because the same donors could not be followed over many years, the conclusions depended on cross-sectional statistical analysis. Fewer insertions were carried by abundant cord blood beta clonotypes, a similar but weaker trend appeared in young adult naive repertoires, and no such trend appeared in memory repertoires. In monozygotic twins, recombination models systematically underestimated out-of-frame TCR alpha sharing, but the models matched the sharing seen between unrelated individuals. Compared with coincidental sharing between unrelated individuals, out-of-frame TCR alpha sequences shared between twins had an excess of sequences with low generation probability. A weaker excess of twin sharing was found in beta out-of-frame sequences because the signal-to-noise ratio was lowered by fewer shared sequences.

This clonotype was counted many times. No antigen is known for it. Within one base of it there is no much larger clone, and no base qualities were kept. Inclusive of the bounding cysteine and phenylalanine, the CDR3 is 17 residues long. The read is trimmed to its CDR3 DNA, 51 bases read in frame from base 1. Trimming at the junction amounts to 1 base on V and 4 bases on J, and the germline ends lie 19 bases apart. Reading the germline V gene gives CDR1 MGHRA and CDR2 YSYEKL. Only healthy Caucasian donors were included. The twin cohort consisted of three pairs of female monozygotic twins, all aged about 18 to 29 years. Using Miltenyi CD45RO+ enrichment and human naive T-cell isolation kits, memory (CD45RO+) and naive T cells were isolated from PBMC. Library preparation used 5' RACE. Instrument used: Illumina HiSeq 2000. A universal primer binding site was added through template switching, and the final cDNA carried a unique molecular identifier so that TCR cDNA molecules could be counted accurately. Specific primers in the conserved constant-segment region were used to synthesize first-strand cDNA for TCR alpha and beta chains. To control for contamination, each cDNA library was double barcoded with a SMART-Mk sample barcode plus Illumina barcodes. TruSeq adapter sequences, together with Illumina sample barcodes, were added in two successive PCR steps. The TCR alpha and beta cDNA libraries were sequenced on the Illumina HiSeq platform using custom primers. Per the source publication's procedure: Unique molecular identifiers were extracted from raw reads with MiGEC, and CDR3 positions were determined with MiXCR. Recombination models were inferred per individual with the repgenHMM and IGoR tools using an EM algorithm. Shared clonotypes were analyzed with the tcR package in R, and sharing was normalized by the product of cloneset sizes. Out-of-frame nonproductive sequences were analyzed to study raw recombination free of thymic and clonal selection effects. The raw public reads went through TCRdb reprocessing: fastp at Q25, MiXCR clone calling, in-frame beta chains kept. Rows with one shared CDR3 protein collapse into an entry with the most common genes and DNA. In this record, the V and J calls reflect TCRdb's handling and not the investigators' own analysis. The sample data list nearly 250,000 distinct CDR3 sequences, and roughly 7% of these were observed just once. The top ten constitute 3.5% to 4% of the sample.

This sample was shared with a second study, whose subject was yellow fever vaccine responses in identical twins. The second study also describes: The T cell response to vaccination in identical twins was reported by the authors to appear partly convergent and partly personalized. Focusing on identical twins, the study followed the T cell clones that responded to the vaccine, and did so with precision.

Sequencing was performed on memory (CD45RO+) T cells sorted from blood. The cell subset or site label for this specimen denotes: CD45RO+ enriched T cells. This sequence uses TRBV4-1 and TRBJ1-1, with an unclear D gene assignment. The origin of this receptor is a woman under 30 in good health. The sequenced DNA is TGCGCCAGCAGCCAAGTCGACCTCTTGAGGATGTTCACTGAAGCTTTCTTT. It encodes CASSQVDLLRMFTEAFF.